Below, one TCR beta chain is given with its context. Its target is not known. This specimen comes from a study of Ad26.COV2.S vaccination and SARS-CoV-2 variants. Overall study results and limits: Spike-specific TCR breadth was greater after Ad26.COV2.S than placebo. Considerable breadth of spike-specific CD8+ and CD4+ T cell responses has reportedly been documented following vaccination.

The V gene's germline CDR1 is SGHRS and CDR2 YFSETQ. The CDR3 sequence is 16 residues long. V shed 6 bases and J shed 1 base, with 16 bases lying between them. Specified treatment: roughly 18 received Ad26.COV2.S at low or high dose, single or two shots; about five received placebo; per-sample allocation not given. The samples date from day 63 after the first vaccine or placebo injection. In Boston, an adult donor aged 18-55 years took part. Built on an Ad26 vector, the vaccine expressed Wuhan-strain SARS-CoV-2 spike. Here immunoSEQ multiplex PCR was the method, and the copy in TCRdb shows in-frame clones only, minus some. The sample includes about 350,000 clones, 70% to 90% seen only once; the top ten take 2.5% to 3.5%.

This sequence joins TRBV5-1 and TRBJ2-2; D is possibly TRBD2 (5 bases). Source: peripheral blood, taken in a trial of Ad26.COV2.S vaccine versus placebo. The receptor's source is a person between 18 and 65 years old who received the Ad26.COV2.S COVID-19 vaccine or a placebo. For the CDR3, the DNA is TGCGCCAGCACAGATCTGAGGGATATGAACACCGGGGAGCTGTTTTTT. Translating it yields CASTDLRDMNTGELFF.